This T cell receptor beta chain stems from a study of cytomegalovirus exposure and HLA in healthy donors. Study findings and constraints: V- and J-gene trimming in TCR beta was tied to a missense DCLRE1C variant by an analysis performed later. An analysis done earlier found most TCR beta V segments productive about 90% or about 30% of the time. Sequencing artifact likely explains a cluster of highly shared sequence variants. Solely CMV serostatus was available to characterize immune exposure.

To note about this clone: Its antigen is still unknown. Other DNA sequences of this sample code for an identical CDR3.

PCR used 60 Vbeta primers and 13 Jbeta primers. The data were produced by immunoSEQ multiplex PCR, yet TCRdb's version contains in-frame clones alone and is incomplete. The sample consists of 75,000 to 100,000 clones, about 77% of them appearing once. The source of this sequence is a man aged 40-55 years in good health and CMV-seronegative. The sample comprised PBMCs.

The CDR3: CASSPGTSGSTDTQYF. CDR3 in DNA: TGCGCCAGCAGCCCCGGGACTAGCGGGAGCACAGATACGCAGTATTTT. The chain couples TRBV5-1 to TRBJ2-3; 12 nucleotides agree with TRBD2. J gave up 0 bases and V 4 bases, and 3 bases lay outside the gene matches. The CDR3 has 16 residues. Germline V gene data show CDR1 as SGHRS and CDR2 as YFSETQ.